This T cell receptor (beta chain) appears in the sequencing data of a study of CXCR3-negative and CXCR3-positive naive CD8 T cells. General observations from the study: Hydrophobicity was higher for TRB CDR3s found in CXCR3-positive naive cells than in CXCR3-negative naive cells.

The germline CDR1 and CDR2 sequences are SGHVS and FNYEAQ. This CDR3 comprises 11 residues. On this clonotype itself: Its antigen is still unknown.

With UMI labels, 5' RACE was used to prepare the TRB cDNA libraries. TCRdb reprocessed the 5' RACE reads and keeps a single row for each CDR3 protein, giving no DNA. This repertoire includes some 130,000 distinct CDR3 sequences. The TCR originated in a human donor in good health. Some clones in this sample may be carry-over from other donors' samples. The material sequenced was naive CXCR3+ CD8+ T cells from blood. Subset meaning: CD45RO-CCR7+CD27+CD95- naive CD8+ T cells expressing CXCR3 (TNR3+). The V gene is TRBV7-6, the J gene TRBJ2-1. The CDR3 sequence: CASRSGSEQFF.